Each of the 18 T cell receptor beta chains below was sequenced from the same sample in a study of cytomegalovirus exposure and HLA in healthy donors. PCR amplification relied on 60 Vbeta primers (plus 13 Jbeta primers). Some clones are missing from TCRdb's copy, which holds only in-frame ones; the method was immunoSEQ multiplex PCR. The repertoire shows some 55,000 clones; the top ten hold roughly 12%. The specimen was PBMCs. These receptors were obtained from a man in his late teens or twenties in good health and CMV-seropositive.

J is TRBJ1-5 and V is TRBV5-7, with 8 bases lining up with TRBD1. TRBV5-7 is identified as an open reading frame with a role that is uncertain. The CDR3 has 17 amino acids. V was clipped by 0 bases and J by 0 bases; unmatched bases: 5. This chain's CDR3 is CASSLADRGYSNQPQHF. The CDR3, as DNA: TGTGCCAGCAGCTTGGCCGACAGGGGATATAGCAATCAGCCCCAGCATTTT.

This chain uses TRBV11-3 with TRBJ2-7, with D maybe TRBD2 (6 bases). This CDR3 contains 13 residues. V gave up 3 bases and J gave up 0 bases, with 6 bases separating them. Germline assignment: CDR1 SGHNT and CDR2 YENEEA. CDR3 coding DNA: TGTGCCAGCAGCTTCGGGGGCTCCTACGAGCAGTACTTC. This translates into CASSFGGSYEQYF.

This sequence joins TRBV9 and TRBJ1-1, with 9 bases that match TRBD1. V lost 0 bases and J lost 0; bases outside the gene matches: 6. CDR3 length equals 17 residues. In germline, CDR1 is SGDLS, CDR2 YYNGEE. CDR3 nucleotide sequence: TGTGCCAGCAGCGTAGGGACAGGGGACTCAATGAACACTGAAGCTTTCTTT. It codes for CASSVGTGDSMNTEAFF.

The J gene is TRBJ2-7, the V gene TRBV6-5, with 10 bases fitting TRBD1. CDR3 length equals 15 residues. CDR1 is MNHEY, CDR2 SVGAGI, per germline. The V gene end was trimmed by 6 bases and the J gene end by 0 bases; junction bases not matched to a gene: 5. The CDR3 bases are TGTGCCAGCAGCTGGACAGGGGGTGGCTCCTACGAGCAGTACTTC. Its protein product is CASSWTGGGSYEQYF.

V and J are TRBV19 and TRBJ1-1; 7 bases fit TRBD1. CDR3 length: 14 amino acids. V gave up 4 bases and J gave up 0 bases; unmatched junction bases: 2. Germline CDR1 is LNHDA and CDR2 is SQIVND (reference sequence). CDR3 bases: TGTGCCAGTAGTACCGGGACAGTGAACACTGAAGCTTTCTTT. Translating gives CASSTGTVNTEAFF.

V usage is TRBV7-9 and J usage is TRBJ1-1; perhaps TRBD1 as D (6 bases). V shed 3 bases and J shed 3 bases, with 11 bases lying between them. The V gene's germline CDR1 is SEHNR and CDR2 FQNEAQ (reference sequence). There are 14 residues in the CDR3. The CDR3 sequence is CASSFQGLDTEAFF. The CDR3 DNA follows: TGTGCCAGCAGCTTTCAGGGGCTCGACACTGAAGCTTTCTTT.

The gene calls are TRBV25-1 and TRBJ1-5, with 7 positions matching TRBD1. The junction had 10 bases not matched to a gene; V was cut back by 6 bases and J by 5 bases. Germline values: CDR1 MGHDK, CDR2 SYGVNS. The CDR3 is 15 amino acids. The DNA for the CDR3 is TGTGCCAGCAGGGGGGACAGTTCACCCGATCAGCCCCAGCATTTT. Amino acid sequence: CASRGDSSPDQPQHF.

V usage is TRBV29-1 and J usage is TRBJ1-1; D ambiguous. The CDR3 contains 13 residues. Between the trimmed V and J ends, which lost 4 bases and 0 bases, there was a span of 9 bases. The germline CDR1 and CDR2 sequences are SQVTM and ANQGSEA. CDR3 nucleotides: TGCAGCGTTGCGCCCAGGCTGAACACTGAAGCTTTCTTT. It is translated as CSVAPRLNTEAFF.

The chain employs TRBV28 and TRBJ2-3, with a possible D match to TRBD1 (5 bases). The V end lost 6 bases, the J end lost 0 bases, and 10 bases lay between the germline ends. Germline V gives CDR1 MDHEN, CDR2 SYDVKM. The CDR3 runs to 14 residues. This CDR3 reads CASSPDSSTDTQYF. The CDR3 DNA follows: TGTGCCAGCAGCCCCGACAGTAGCACAGATACGCAGTATTTT.

This chain joins TRBV11-1 and TRBJ2-1; no definite D call. The V gene's germline CDR1 is SGHAT and CDR2 FQDESV (reference sequence). The CDR3 covers 16 residues. With 0 bases removed from V and 2 bases from J, the gap between germline ends came to 11 bases. The CDR3 region is CASSLAGLITYNEQFF. The DNA of the CDR3 is TGTGCCAGCAGCTTAGCGGGCCTGATTACCTACAATGAGCAGTTCTTC.

The genes are TRBV28 and TRBJ2-2; 11 bases agree with TRBD2. J lost 5 bases, V lost 3 bases, and 2 bases had no gene match. Germline CDR1 is MDHEN and CDR2 is SYDVKM. The CDR3 contains 15 residues. This CDR3 is CASSLWTSGTGELFF. DNA of the CDR3: TGTGCCAGCAGTTTGTGGACTAGCGGGACCGGGGAGCTGTTTTTT.

A note on this clone: The sample has other DNA sequences that encode this CDR3 too. The genes are TRBV19 and TRBJ1-2, with 7 bases fitting TRBD1. The CDR3 runs 12 residues. J lost 6 bases, V lost 3 bases, and 1 base had no gene match. Germline lookup yields CDR1 LNHDA and CDR2 SQIVND (reference sequence). This chain's CDR3 is CASSIDRDGYTF. CDR3 DNA: TGTGCCAGTAGTATCGACAGGGATGGCTACACCTTC.

The chain is built from TRBV5-5 and TRBJ2-6; D call uncertain. The CDR3 has 15 residues. Germline CDR1 is SGHKS and CDR2 is YYEKEE (reference sequence). The V gene lost 5 bases and the J gene lost 0 bases, with 9 bases spanning the gap. This CDR3 reads CASRSQSSGANVLTF. Written as DNA, the CDR3 is TGTGCCAGCAGATCGCAGTCCTCTGGGGCCAACGTCCTGACTTTC.

The chain links TRBV5-1 to TRBJ2-1, with TRBD1 matching 9 bases. V was pared by 0 bases and J by 15 bases, with 4 bases of the junction left unmatched. CDR3 size: 12 residues. CDR1 is SGHRS and CDR2 is YFSETQ in the germline V gene. The CDR3 DNA reads as TGCGCCAGCAGCTTGGGGGACAGGGCCTCGTTCTTC. This sequence encodes CASSLGDRASFF.

This sequence joins TRBV9 and TRBJ2-1, with D maybe TRBD1 (6 bases). Germline V gene lookup returns CDR1 SGDLS and CDR2 YYNGEE. Between the trimmed V and J ends, which lost 4 bases and 8 bases, there was a span of 13 bases. There are 13 residues in the CDR3. The CDR3 DNA reads as TGTGCCAGCAGCCCCCGACAGGCTCATGAGCAGTTCTTC. Amino acids: CASSPRQAHEQFF.

DNA for the CDR3: TGTGCCGGAGGGGCCGTAAAGACTAACTATGGCTACACCTTC. It encodes CAGGAVKTNYGYTF. V is TRBV30 and J is TRBJ1-2, with a tentative D call TRBD1 (5 bases). The CDR3 is made up of 14 amino acids. V shed 8 bases and J shed 0 bases, with 16 bases lying between them. Germline assignment: CDR1 GTSNPN and CDR2 SVGIG (reference sequence).

This chain connects TRBV19 to TRBJ2-3, with D perhaps TRBD2 (5 bases). V was clipped by 3 bases and J by 5 bases, with 9 bases between them. The CDR3 contains 13 residues. From germline, CDR1 is LNHDA and CDR2 SQIVND (reference sequence). In DNA, the CDR3 is TGTGCCAGTAGTATCGCCCGGGGAGATACGCAGTATTTT. This sequence encodes CASSIARGDTQYF.

The chain has TRBV4-1 and TRBJ2-3; maybe TRBD2 (6 bases). The CDR3 is made up of 16 amino acids. CDR1 and CDR2 (germline): MGHRA, YSYEKL. Trimming pared 1 base from V and 3 bases from J, leaving 14 bases between. As DNA, the CDR3 is TGCGCCAGCAGCCAAGCCCGACTAGTCGTAACAGATACGCAGTATTTT. Residues: CASSQARLVVTDTQYF.